Below, one T cell receptor beta chain is given with its context. This clone was seen a handful of times. Its specific antigen is unknown. Base qualities are not provided; no much larger clone lies one nucleotide away. The data belong to a study of blood T cell repertoires in COVID-19 (dated by TCRdb to 2020 to 2021). A note on the overall study: The collaborator samples originated in the United States, Italy and Spain and spanned the acute and convalescent phases of COVID-19. Where available, HLA class I and class II types were taken from metadata supplied by the sample provider and were not determined by assay-based typing. The repertoires were released in a freely available public database meant as a resource for research on the immune response to SARS-CoV-2. Samples were obtained from the ongoing ImmuneRACE study (first 160 participants) and from about 1,300 subjects provided by 6 global collaborators. The material from the prospective study consisted of cDNA or gDNA derived from T cells, B-cell-depleted T cells, or PBMCs. Deeply sampled blood TCRbeta repertoires from subjects exposed to, actively infected with, or recovered from COVID-19 were included in the dataset. A de-identified subject ID, COVID-19 status, age in years and sex were almost always included in the sample metadata. Broader findings and caveats from the paper: The amount of clinical and demographic metadata varied by source and participant and was provided uncurated.

The immunoSEQ Assay, a bias-controlled multiplex PCR, was used to amplify TCRbeta CDR3 regions from genomic DNA. Per the original workflow: Within the assay, amplification of reference gene primers was used to estimate how many nucleated cells each sample contained. Sequence reads were collapsed and filtered to measure the absolute abundance of every unique TCRbeta CDR3 rearrangement. Productive Simpson clonality was computed per sample as the square root of Simpson's diversity index over productive rearrangements. TCRdb mirrors the immuneACCESS table, restricted to in-frame sequences. Some clones are absent from its copies; in checked studies, under half trace to an unresolved V gene, and the reason for the others is unknown. V, J and clone size are those of that table, while D and trimming were read from the DNA. Recorded for this sample are approximately 250,000 clones; approximately 87% of them occurred a single time. Over 4.5% of the sample is in the top ten clones.

Samples from volunteer blood donors who had recovered from COVID-19 were contributed by a second Seattle source. Whole blood was collected in K2EDTA tubes by collaborating institutions according to the institutions' own protocols. For TCRbeta analysis, collaborators shipped samples in one of three forms: frozen whole blood, isolated PBMCs, or DNA extracted from either of those sample types. The CDR3 runs 13 amino acids, cysteine and phenylalanine included. Only CDR3 DNA is held: 39 bases, read in frame from base 1. Compared with germline, V lacks 10 bases and J lacks 5 bases; bases without a gene match: 9. Taken from the germline V gene (reference sequence), the CDR1 and CDR2 loops are LNHDA and SQIVND.

The sequenced sample consisted of peripheral blood. The receptor comes from a man between 60 and 75 years old who had recovered from COVID-19. The chain employs TRBV19 and TRBJ1-1; 8 junctional bases match TRBD1. The CDR3 reads as follows: CATATGVGTEAFF. The sequenced DNA is TGTGCCACCGCGACAGGGGTAGGAACTGAAGCTTTCTTT.